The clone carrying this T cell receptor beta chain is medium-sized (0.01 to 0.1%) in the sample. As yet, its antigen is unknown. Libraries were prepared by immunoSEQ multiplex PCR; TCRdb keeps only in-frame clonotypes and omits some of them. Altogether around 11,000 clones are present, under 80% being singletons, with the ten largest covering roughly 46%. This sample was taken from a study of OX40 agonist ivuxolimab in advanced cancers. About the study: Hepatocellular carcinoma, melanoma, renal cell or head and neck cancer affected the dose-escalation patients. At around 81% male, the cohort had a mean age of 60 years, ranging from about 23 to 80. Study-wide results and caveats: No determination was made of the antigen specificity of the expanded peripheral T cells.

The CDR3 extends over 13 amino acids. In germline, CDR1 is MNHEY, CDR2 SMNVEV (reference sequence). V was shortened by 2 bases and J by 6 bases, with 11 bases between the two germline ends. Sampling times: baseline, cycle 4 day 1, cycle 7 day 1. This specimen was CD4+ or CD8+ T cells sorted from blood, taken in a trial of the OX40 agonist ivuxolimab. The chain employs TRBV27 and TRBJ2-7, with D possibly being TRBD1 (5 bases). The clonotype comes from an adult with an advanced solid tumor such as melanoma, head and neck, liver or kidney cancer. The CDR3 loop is CASSLGSGREQYF. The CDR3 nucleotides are TGTGCCAGCAGTTTAGGGTCAGGGCGCGAGCAGTACTTC.